The present entry profiles one T cell receptor beta chain with its context. This clonotype appeared a few times. This clone's antigen is unknown. One base away there is no much larger clone; base qualities are not given. These reads were obtained on an Illumina NovaSeq 6000. Using 5'RACE with constant-segment primers, TCRalpha and TCRbeta cDNA libraries were constructed, with sample barcodes and unique molecular identifiers added in the process. Trizol reagent was used to extract RNA from every sample. Libraries were amplified in two PCR steps, with a second sample barcode and Illumina TruSeq adapters added in the second step. Sequencing of libraries was performed on an Illumina NovaSeq with 2 x 150 bp paired-end reads. As for how the authors treated the data: The reads were demultiplexed and collapsed into UMI-guided consensus sequences using migec v1.2.7. With mixcr v2.1.11, UMI consensuses were aligned to TRA and TRB V and J templates and assembled into clonotypes. A clonotype was counted as expanded or contracted only when both edgeR and NoisET called the clonotype significant, with the noise models trained on biological replicates. For edgeR calls, a false discovery rate-adjusted p below 0.01 and a log2 fold-change threshold of 1 were applied. As an exploratory analysis of dynamics, max-normalized trajectories of the 1000 most abundant clonotypes were examined by PCA with hierarchical clustering. Separately sequenced CD4+ and CD8+ repertoires were used to assign the CD4 or CD8 phenotype of responding clones. TCRdb reanalyzed the raw reads on its own, using fastp at Q25 for trimming and MiXCR for clone calling, and kept in-frame beta chains. Each CDR3 protein gets just one entry, which takes the most common genes and DNA from the rows behind it. The V and J calls and clone size come from TCRdb's table, not from the authors' own analysis. In this sample the table shows 92,000 or so distinct CDR3 sequences, about 13% of which occur a single time. Over 25% of the sample rests with the top ten.

These data belong to a study of T-cell memory formation after mild COVID-19 (dated by TCRdb to the early 2020s). About the investigation overall: TCR sequence clusters from the two donors were largely donor specific. Two young, previously healthy adult volunteers, one female and one male, were included in the cohort. In a couple of donors, T-cell clones that expanded and contracted after mild COVID-19 were tracked by sequencing TCRalpha and TCRbeta repertoires over time.

Reading from cysteine to phenylalanine, the CDR3 counts 15 amino acids. The CDR3 DNA has 45 bases and is translated from base 1. V is pared back by 5 bases and J by 4 bases, with 17 bases lying between the germline termini. General study outcomes and caveats: Contracting CD4+ clones were located mainly in the CM and EM memory subsets, whereas CD8+ clones were found to be enriched in EMRA. Whether the second-wave clones peaking on day 37 were SARS-CoV-2 specific was not confirmed. The study included only a couple of mild cases, and larger cohorts that include severe cases with pre-infection samples were judged to be necessary. The detection of some responding clones in pre-infection memory suggests that pre-existing cross-reactive memory T cells joined the SARS-CoV-2 response. Clones that contracted from day 15 to 85 showed balanced CD4/CD8 phenotypes, whereas a second wave of clones that expanded from day 15 to 37 leaned towards CD4+.

Ficoll-Paque density gradient centrifugation was the method used to isolate PBMCs. The V and J genes are TRBV12-3 or TRBV12-4 and TRBJ2-5; confidence is insufficient to name the D gene. Specimen: PBMCs or a T cell subset sorted from them (not recorded which). The clonotype originates from an adult woman who had mild COVID-19 (a few samples of this study predate the infection). The sample titles of this study are shuffled in the database, so cell type and time point are left out; the donor was told from shared clones. The nucleotide sequence is given as TGTGCCAGCAGTCCCCACCCCAGGTCGGGAGAGACCCAGTACTTC. It translates to CASSPHPRSGETQYF.